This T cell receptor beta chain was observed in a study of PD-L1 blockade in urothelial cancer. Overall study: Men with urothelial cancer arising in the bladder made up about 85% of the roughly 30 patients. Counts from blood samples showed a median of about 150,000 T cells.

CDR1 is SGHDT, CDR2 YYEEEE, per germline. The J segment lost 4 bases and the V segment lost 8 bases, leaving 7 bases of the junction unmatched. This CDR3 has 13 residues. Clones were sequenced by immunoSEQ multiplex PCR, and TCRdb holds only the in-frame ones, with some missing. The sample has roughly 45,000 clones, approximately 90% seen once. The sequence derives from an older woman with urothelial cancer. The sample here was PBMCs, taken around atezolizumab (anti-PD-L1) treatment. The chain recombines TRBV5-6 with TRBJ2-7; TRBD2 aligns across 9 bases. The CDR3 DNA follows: TGTGCCAGGCCGGCTAGCGGGGTTTACGAGCAGTACTTC. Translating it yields CARPASGVYEQYF.